This T cell receptor beta chain comes out of a study of blood T cell repertoires in COVID-19. Data came from immunoSEQ multiplex PCR; TCRdb stores just in-frame clones and leaves some out. The sample comprises 250,000 to 400,000 clones, about 91% of which are singletons, and 1.5% to 2% rests with the top ten. Patients at the Seattle site were enrolled during active infection and followed longitudinally. CDR3 size: 13 residues. The V gene's germline CDR1 is SGHNT and CDR2 YYREEE (reference sequence). Trimming shortened V by 1 base and J by 1 base, and 5 bases separated the two germline ends. This TCR derives from a woman aged 25 to 39 with COVID-19, enrolled during active disease. The rearrangement links TRBV5-4 to TRBJ2-5; unclear D gene. The sequencing input was peripheral blood. For the CDR3, the DNA is TGTGCCAGCAGCTTGTCAGTCCAAGAGACCCAGTACTTC. Protein sequence: CASSLSVQETQYF.